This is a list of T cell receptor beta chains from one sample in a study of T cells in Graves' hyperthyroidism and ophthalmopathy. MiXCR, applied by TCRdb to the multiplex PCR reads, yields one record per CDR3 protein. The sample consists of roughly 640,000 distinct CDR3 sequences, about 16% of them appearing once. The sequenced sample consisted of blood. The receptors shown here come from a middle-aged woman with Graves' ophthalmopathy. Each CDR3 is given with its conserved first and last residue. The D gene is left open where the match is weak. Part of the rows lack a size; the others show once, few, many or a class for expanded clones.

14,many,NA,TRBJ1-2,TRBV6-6,CASSYDRANYGYTF,TGTGCCAGCAGTTACGACCGAGCTAACTATGGCTACACCTTC
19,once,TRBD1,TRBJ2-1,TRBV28,CASRSPGTGGAPGVHEQFF,TGTGCCAGCAGATCACCCGGGACAGGGGGCGCCCCGGGAGTCCATGAGCAGTTCTTC
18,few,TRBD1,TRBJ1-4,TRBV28,CASSPGTGGRAPNEKLFF,TGTGCCAGCAGTCCGGGGACAGGGGGGCGAGCGCCTAATGAAAAACTGTTTTTT
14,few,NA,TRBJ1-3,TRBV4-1,CASSPLTGLDTIYF,TGCGCCAGCAGCCCCCTGACAGGACTTGACACCATATATTTT
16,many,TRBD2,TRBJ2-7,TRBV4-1,CASSQGLAGRYYEQYF,TGCGCCAGCAGCCAAGGCTTAGCGGGGCGATACTACGAGCAGTACTTC
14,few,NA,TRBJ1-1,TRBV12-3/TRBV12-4,CASSLIWGETEAFF,TGTGCCAGCAGTTTAATCTGGGGCGAGACTGAAGCTTTCTTT
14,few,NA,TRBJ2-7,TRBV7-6,CAGSLGRSSYEQYF,TGTGCCGGCAGCCTGGGACGGAGCTCCTACGAGCAGTACTTC
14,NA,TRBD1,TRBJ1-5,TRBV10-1,CASSAQGGYQPQHF,TGCGCCAGCAGCGCACAGGGGGGTTATCAGCCCCAGCATTTT
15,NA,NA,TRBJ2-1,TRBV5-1,CASSLAGSVSNEQFF,TGCGCCAGCAGCTTGGCGGGTTCAGTGTCCAATGAGCAGTTCTTC
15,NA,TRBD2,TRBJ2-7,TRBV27,CASSRAGERVYEQYF,TGTGCCAGCAGCCGTGCGGGGGAGAGGGTTTACGAGCAGTACTTC
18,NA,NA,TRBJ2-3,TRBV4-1,CASSQDPPQGGFTDTQYF,TGCGCCAGCAGCCAAGATCCCCCCCAGGGGGGGTTCACAGATACGCAGTATTTT
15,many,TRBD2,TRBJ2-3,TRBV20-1,CSARDGSGGIDTQYF,TGCAGTGCTAGAGATGGTAGCGGGGGGATAGATACGCAGTATTTT
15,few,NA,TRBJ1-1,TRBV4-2,CASSQEGGRGSEAFF,TGTGCCAGCAGCCAAGAAGGGGGGAGGGGTTCTGAAGCTTTCTTT
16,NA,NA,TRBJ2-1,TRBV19,CASSYGGGGGGFEQFF,TGTGCCAGTAGTTATGGGGGCGGGGGCGGAGGGTTTGAGCAGTTCTTC
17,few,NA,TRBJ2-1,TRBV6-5,CASSYSSGLVIGNEQFF,TGTGCCAGCAGTTACTCTAGCGGCCTTGTTATTGGCAATGAGCAGTTCTTC
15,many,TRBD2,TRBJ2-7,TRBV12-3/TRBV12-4,CASSLGLAGAREQYF,TGTGCCAGCAGTCTGGGACTAGCGGGAGCACGCGAGCAGTACTTC
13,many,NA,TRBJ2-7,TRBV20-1,CSASDLGTYEQYF,TGCAGTGCTAGTGATCTAGGGACCTACGAGCAGTACTTC
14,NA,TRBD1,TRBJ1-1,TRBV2,CASRNRGDNPEAFF,TGTGCCAGCAGGAACAGGGGGGATAATCCTGAAGCTTTCTTT
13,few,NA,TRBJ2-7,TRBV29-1,CSVVVRDNYEQYF,TGCAGCGTTGTTGTCCGGGACAACTACGAGCAGTACTTC
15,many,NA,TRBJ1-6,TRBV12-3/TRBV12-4,CASSDRSSYNSPLHF,TGTGCCAGCAGCGACAGGAGCTCCTATAATTCACCCCTCCACTTT
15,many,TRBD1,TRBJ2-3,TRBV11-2,CASSLTGASTDTQYF,TGCGCCAGCAGCTTGACAGGGGCTAGCACAGATACGCAGTATTTT
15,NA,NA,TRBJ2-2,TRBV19,CASSIQGSNTGELFF,TGTGCCAGTAGTATACAGGGCTCGAACACCGGGGAGCTGTTTTTT
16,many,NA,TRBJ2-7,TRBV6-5,CASSYAEGSWGYEQYF,TGTGCCAGCAGTTACGCTGAGGGTTCCTGGGGCTACGAGCAGTACTTC
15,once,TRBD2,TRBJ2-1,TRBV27,CASSPWSGGANEQFF,TGTGCCAGCAGTCCCTGGAGCGGGGGGGCTAATGAGCAGTTCTTC
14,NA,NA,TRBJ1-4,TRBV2,CASSKPYGNEKLFF,TGTGCCAGCAGTAAACCTTATGGTAATGAAAAACTGTTTTTT
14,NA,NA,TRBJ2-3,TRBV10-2,CASSEPGSTDTQYF,TGCGCCAGCAGTGAGCCAGGGAGCACAGATACGCAGTATTTT
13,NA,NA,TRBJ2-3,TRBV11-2,CASSLSLEDTQYF,TGTGCCAGCAGCTTATCCCTAGAGGATACGCAGTATTTT
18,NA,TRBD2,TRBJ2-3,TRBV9,CASSVGGGGTSGSGTQYF,TGTGCCAGCAGCGTAGGAGGGGGGGGGACTAGCGGCTCAGGGACGCAGTATTTT
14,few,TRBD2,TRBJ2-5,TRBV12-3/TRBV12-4,CASRIAGPRETQYF,TGTGCCAGCAGGATAGCGGGGCCTCGGGAGACCCAGTACTTC
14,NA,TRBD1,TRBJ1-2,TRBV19,CASSPRDRYYGYTF,TGTGCCAGTAGTCCGCGGGACAGGTACTATGGCTACACCTTC
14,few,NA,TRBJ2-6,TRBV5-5,CASSQTPPRDVLTF,TGTGCCAGCAGCCAGACACCTCCGAGGGACGTCCTGACTTTC
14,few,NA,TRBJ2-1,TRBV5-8,CASSLGRQYNEQFF,TGTGCCAGCAGCTTGGGTAGACAGTACAATGAGCAGTTCTTC
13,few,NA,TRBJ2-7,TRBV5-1,CASSLVQEYEQYF,TGCGCCAGCAGCTTGGTACAGGAGTACGAGCAGTACTTC
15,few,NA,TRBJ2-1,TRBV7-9,CASSLSGGDGNEQFF,TGTGCCAGCAGCCTCTCGGGGGGCGATGGCAATGAGCAGTTCTTC
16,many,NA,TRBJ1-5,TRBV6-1,CASSEADGRVYQPQHF,TGTGCCAGCAGTGAAGCGGACGGAAGAGTCTATCAGCCCCAGCATTTT
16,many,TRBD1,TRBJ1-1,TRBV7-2,CASSFQNRGVNTEAFF,TGTGCCAGCAGCTTCCAGAACAGGGGGGTGAACACTGAAGCTTTCTTT
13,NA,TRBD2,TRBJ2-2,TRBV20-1,CSAKGGLTGELFF,TGCAGTGCTAAGGGAGGGCTCACCGGGGAGCTGTTTTTT
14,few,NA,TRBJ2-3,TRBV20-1,CSARAPGRTDTQYF,TGCAGTGCTAGAGCCCCAGGCCGCACAGATACGCAGTATTTT
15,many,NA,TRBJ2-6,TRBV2,CASTRDSPGANVLTF,TGTGCCAGCACCCGCGACAGCCCTGGGGCCAACGTCCTGACTTTC
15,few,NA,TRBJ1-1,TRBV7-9,CASSLLQPRTTEAFF,TGTGCCAGCAGCTTATTACAACCAAGAACCACTGAAGCTTTCTTT
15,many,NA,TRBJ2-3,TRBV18,CASSPPGVGADTQYF,TGTGCCAGCTCACCACCGGGTGTCGGGGCAGATACGCAGTATTTT
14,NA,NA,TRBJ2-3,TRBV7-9,CASSLASNPDTQYF,TGTGCCAGCAGCTTAGCGTCCAATCCAGATACGCAGTATTTT
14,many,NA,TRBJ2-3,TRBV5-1,CASSPGTFADTQYF,TGCGCCAGCAGCCCAGGGACGTTTGCAGATACGCAGTATTTT
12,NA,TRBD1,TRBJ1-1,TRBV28,CASSLGQGKAFF,TGTGCCAGCAGTTTAGGACAGGGTAAGGCTTTCTTT
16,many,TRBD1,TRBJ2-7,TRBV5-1,CASSHGGLTGVYEQYF,TGCGCCAGCTCCCATGGCGGTCTGACAGGGGTCTACGAGCAGTACTTC
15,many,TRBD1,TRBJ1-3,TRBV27,CASSLSRGPGNTIYF,TGTGCCAGCAGTTTAAGCAGGGGGCCGGGAAACACCATATATTTT
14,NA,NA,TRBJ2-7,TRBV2,CASSFRDRTYEQYF,TGTGCCAGCAGCTTCCGAGACAGAACCTACGAGCAGTACTTC
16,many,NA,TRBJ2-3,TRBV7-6,CASSLGAAGAPDTQYF,TGTGCCAGCAGCTTAGGGGCAGCGGGTGCACCAGATACGCAGTATTTT
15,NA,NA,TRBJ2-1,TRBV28,CASCKQRRSYNEQFF,TGTGCCAGCTGTAAACAGCGTCGCTCCTACAATGAGCAGTTCTTC
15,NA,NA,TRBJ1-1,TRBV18,CASSPRGLSYTEAFF,TGTGCCAGCTCACCAAGGGGATTAAGTTACACTGAAGCTTTCTTT